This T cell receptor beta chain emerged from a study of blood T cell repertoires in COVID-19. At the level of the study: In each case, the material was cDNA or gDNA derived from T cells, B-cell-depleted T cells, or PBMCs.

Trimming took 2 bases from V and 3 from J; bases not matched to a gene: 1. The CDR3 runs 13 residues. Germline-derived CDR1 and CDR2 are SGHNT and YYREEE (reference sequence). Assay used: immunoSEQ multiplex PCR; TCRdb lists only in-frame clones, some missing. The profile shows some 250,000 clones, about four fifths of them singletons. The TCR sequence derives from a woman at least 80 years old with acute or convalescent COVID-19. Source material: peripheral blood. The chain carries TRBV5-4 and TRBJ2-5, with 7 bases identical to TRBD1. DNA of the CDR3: TGTGCCAGCAGCTTAGGGACAGAAGAGACCCAGTACTTC. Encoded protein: CASSLGTEETQYF.